This T cell receptor (beta chain) was sequenced during a study of vaccination effects on CD4 cells after COVID-19. Study observations and caveats: Marked clonal contraction was seen late after vaccination (in both infection- and vaccine-induced clones).

This clone came up once. Its antigen is unknown. Produced via immunoSEQ multiplex PCR; TCRdb's table is partial and in-frame only. This sample yields 15,000 to 20,000 clones, of which 75% to 80% are seen a single time; 15% to 20% belongs to the top ten. The V gene's germline CDR1 is LGHNA and CDR2 YNFKEQ. The V and J ends lost 4 bases and 7 bases, in that order; junction bases with no gene match: 10. The CDR3 spans 15 residues. The ViraFEST assay expanded antigen-specific CD4+ T cells with viral peptide pools before sequencing. Upon completion of 10 to 11 days in culture, CD4+ T cells were isolated. Participants completed two doses of the BNT162b2 or mRNA-1273 vaccine. It was on days 3 and 7 that half the medium was replaced with IL-2 medium.

Sample: CD4+ T cells from PBMCs cultured with HCoV-NL63 spike peptides, taken after COVID-19 vaccination. The chain employs TRBV4-2 and TRBJ2-1; the match to TRBD2 covers 7 bases. The receptor's source is a human donor who received a COVID-19 vaccine. CDR3 bases: TGTGCCAGCAGCCCGACTAGCAGTGGAAAAAATGAGCAGTTCTTC. It codes for CASSPTSSGKNEQFF.